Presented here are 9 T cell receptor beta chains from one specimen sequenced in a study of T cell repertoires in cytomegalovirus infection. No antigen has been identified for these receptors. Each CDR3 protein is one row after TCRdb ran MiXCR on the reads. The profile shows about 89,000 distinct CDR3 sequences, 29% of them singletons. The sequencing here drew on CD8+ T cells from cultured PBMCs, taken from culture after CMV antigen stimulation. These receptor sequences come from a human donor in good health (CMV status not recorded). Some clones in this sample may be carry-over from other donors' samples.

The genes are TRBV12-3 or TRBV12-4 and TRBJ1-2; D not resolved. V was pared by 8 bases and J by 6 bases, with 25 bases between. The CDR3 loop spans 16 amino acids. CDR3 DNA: TGTGCCAGCTTCCCCCTCCCGAAGGCGCCGGGGAATGGCTACACCTTC. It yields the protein CASFPLPKAPGNGYTF.

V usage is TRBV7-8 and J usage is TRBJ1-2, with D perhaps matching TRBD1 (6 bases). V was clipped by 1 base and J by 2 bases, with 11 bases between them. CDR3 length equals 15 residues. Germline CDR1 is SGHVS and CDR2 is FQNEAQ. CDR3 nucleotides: TGTGCCAGCAGCTTAGGTGGCAGGGGAAACTATGGCTACACCTTC. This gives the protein CASSLGGRGNYGYTF.

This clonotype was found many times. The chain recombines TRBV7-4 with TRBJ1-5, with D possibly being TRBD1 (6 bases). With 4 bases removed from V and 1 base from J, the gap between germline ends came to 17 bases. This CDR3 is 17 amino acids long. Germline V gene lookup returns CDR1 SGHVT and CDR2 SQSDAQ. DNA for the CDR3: TGTGCCAGCAGCTCGACGTGCAGGGGAGTGAGCAATCAGCCCCAGCATTTT. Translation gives CASSSTCRGVSNQPQHF.

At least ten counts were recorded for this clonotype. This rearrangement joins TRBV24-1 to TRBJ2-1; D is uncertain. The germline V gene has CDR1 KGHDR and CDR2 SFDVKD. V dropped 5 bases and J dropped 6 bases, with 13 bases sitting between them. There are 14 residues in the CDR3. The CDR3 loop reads CATSATDEGNEQFF. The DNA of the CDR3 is TGTGCCACCAGTGCCACGGACGAAGGCAATGAGCAGTTCTTC.

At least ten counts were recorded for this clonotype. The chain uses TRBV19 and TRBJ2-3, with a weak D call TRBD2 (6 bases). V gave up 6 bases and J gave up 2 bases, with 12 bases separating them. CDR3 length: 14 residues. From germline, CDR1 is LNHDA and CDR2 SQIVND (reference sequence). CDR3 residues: CASSDILATDTQYF. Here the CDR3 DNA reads TGTGCCAGTAGCGATATACTAGCCACAGATACGCAGTATTTT.

The CDR3 DNA sequence: TGTGCCAGCAGCTTATGGGAGGGGGGGAACTACGAGCAGTACTTC. Encoded protein: CASSLWEGGNYEQYF. This sequence joins TRBV7-9 and TRBJ2-7; TRBD2 is a possible D gene (7 bases). CDR3 length: 15 residues. Germline values: CDR1 SEHNR, CDR2 FQNEAQ (reference sequence). Trimming pared 2 bases from V and 3 bases from J, leaving 14 bases between.

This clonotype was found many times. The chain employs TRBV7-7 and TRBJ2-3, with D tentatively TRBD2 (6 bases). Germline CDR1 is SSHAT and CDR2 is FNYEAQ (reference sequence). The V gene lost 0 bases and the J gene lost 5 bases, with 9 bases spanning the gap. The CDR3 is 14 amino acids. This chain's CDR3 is CASSLALGGDTQYF. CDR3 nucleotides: TGTGCCAGCAGCTTAGCCCTCGGGGGAGATACGCAGTATTTT.

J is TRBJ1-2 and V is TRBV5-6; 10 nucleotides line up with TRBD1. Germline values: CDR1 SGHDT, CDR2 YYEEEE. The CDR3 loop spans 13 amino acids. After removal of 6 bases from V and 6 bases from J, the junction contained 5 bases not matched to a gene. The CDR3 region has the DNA TGTGCCAGCATCCAGACAGGGGGCAATGGCTACACCTTC. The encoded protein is CASIQTGGNGYTF. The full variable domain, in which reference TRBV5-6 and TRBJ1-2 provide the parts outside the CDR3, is DAGVTQSPTHLIKTRGQQVTLRCSPKSGHDTVSWYQQALGQGPQFIFQYYEEEERQRGNFPDRFSGHQFPNYSSELNVNALLLGDSALYLCASIQTGGNGYTFGSGTRLTVV.

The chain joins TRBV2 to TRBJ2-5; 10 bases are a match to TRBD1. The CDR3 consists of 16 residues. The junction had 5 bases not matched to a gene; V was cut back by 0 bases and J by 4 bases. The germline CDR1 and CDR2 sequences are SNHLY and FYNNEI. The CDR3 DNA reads TGTGCCAGCAGTGAAGCGACAGGGGGCTTGGGAGAGACCCAGTACTTC. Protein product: CASSEATGGLGETQYF.